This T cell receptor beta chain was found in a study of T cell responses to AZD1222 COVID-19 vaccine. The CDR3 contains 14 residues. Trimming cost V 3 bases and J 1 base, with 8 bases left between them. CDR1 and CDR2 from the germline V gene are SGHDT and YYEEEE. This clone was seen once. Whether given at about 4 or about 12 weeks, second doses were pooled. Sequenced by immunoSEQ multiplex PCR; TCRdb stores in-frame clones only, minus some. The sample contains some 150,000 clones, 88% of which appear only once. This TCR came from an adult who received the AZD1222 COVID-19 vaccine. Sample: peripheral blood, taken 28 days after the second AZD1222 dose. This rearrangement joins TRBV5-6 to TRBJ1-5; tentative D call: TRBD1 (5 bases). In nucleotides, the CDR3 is TGTGCCAGCAGCTCCAGACAGAGCAATCAGCCCCAGCATTTT. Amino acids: CASSSRQSNQPQHF. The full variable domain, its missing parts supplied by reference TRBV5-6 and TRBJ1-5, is DAGVTQSPTHLIKTRGQQVTLRCSPKSGHDTVSWYQQALGQGPQFIFQYYEEEERQRGNFPDRFSGHQFPNYSSELNVNALLLGDSALYLCASSSRQSNQPQHFGDGTRLSIL.